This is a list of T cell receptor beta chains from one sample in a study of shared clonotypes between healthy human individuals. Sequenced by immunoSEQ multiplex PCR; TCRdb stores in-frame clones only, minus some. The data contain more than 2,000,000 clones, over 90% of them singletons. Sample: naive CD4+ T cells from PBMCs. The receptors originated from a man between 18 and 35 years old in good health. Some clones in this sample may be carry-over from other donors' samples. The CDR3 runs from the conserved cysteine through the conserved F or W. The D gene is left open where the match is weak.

CARTGVRQPQHF | TGTGCCAGGACAGGGGTCCGCCAGCCCCAGCATTTT | TRBJ1-5 | TRBV21-1 | NA
CASMRQRNYGYTF | TGTGCCAGCATGAGACAGAGAAACTATGGCTACACCTTC | TRBJ1-2 | TRBV28 | NA
CASSYPDGYTF | TGTGCCAGCAGTTATCCCGATGGCTACACCTTC | TRBJ1-2 | TRBV5-4 | NA
CASRGTGVSETQYF | TGTGCCAGCAGGGGGACAGGGGTTTCGGAGACCCAGTACTTC | TRBJ2-5 | TRBV2 | TRBD1
CASSLGDRGRLVEQFF | TGTGCCAGCAGCTTAGGGGACAGGGGGCGCTTGGTCGAGCAGTTCTTC | TRBJ2-1 | TRBV7-2 | TRBD1
CASSAPGSVVFF | TGTGCCAGCAGCGCCCCGGGCTCCGTTGTGTTTTTT | TRBJ1-4 | TRBV5-4 | NA
CASSWDVTWDTEAFF | TGTGCCAGCAGTTGGGACGTAACGTGGGACACTGAAGCTTTCTTT | TRBJ1-1 | TRBV28 | NA
CASSLRSGRNTGELFF | TGTGCCAGCAGCTTGCGGTCGGGGCGGAACACCGGGGAGCTGTTTTTT | TRBJ2-2 | TRBV5-8 | NA
CASSAGTGTSTEKTQYF | TGTGCCAGCAGTGCCGGGACAGGCACGTCAACAGAGAAGACCCAGTACTTC | TRBJ2-5 | TRBV2 | TRBD1
CASSPGTVTYEQYF | TGTGCCAGCAGCCCCGGGACAGTTACCTACGAGCAGTACTTC | TRBJ2-7 | TRBV7-9 | TRBD1
CASSMTSGTVYGYTF | TGCGCCAGCAGCATGACCTCCGGGACAGTCTATGGCTACACCTTC | TRBJ1-2 | TRBV5-1 | TRBD1
CASSIGTGWGYTF | TGTGCCAGCAGCATTGGGACAGGGTGGGGCTACACCTTC | TRBJ1-2 | TRBV7-3 | TRBD1
CASSLDRNYGYTF | TGCGCCAGCAGCTTGGACAGGAACTATGGCTACACCTTC | TRBJ1-2 | TRBV5-1 | NA
CASRRQGFSPEAFF | TGTGCCAGCAGACGACAGGGGTTCAGCCCTGAAGCTTTCTTT | TRBJ1-1 | TRBV6-6 | TRBD1